These 8 T cell receptor beta chains originate from one sample sequenced in a study of cytomegalovirus exposure and HLA in healthy donors (dated by TCRdb to 2017 to 2019). Library preparation was by the immunoSEQ multiplex PCR assay. For the multiplex PCR, a mixture combining 60 forward primers for TCR Vbeta segments and 13 reverse primers for TCR Jbeta segments was used. TCRdb holds this immuneACCESS table with in-frame rearrangements only. Some clones are missing; in checked studies, unresolved V genes explain under half, and the rest has no known cause. The sample table on file contains about 170,000 clones. The ten biggest clones cover 1.3% of the sample. Sequenced material: PBMCs. These receptor sequences come from a woman aged 55-70 years in good health and CMV-seronegative.

The chain employs TRBV27 and TRBJ1-5; 7 positions agree with TRBD1. Germline V CDR1 and CDR2: MNHEY, SMNVEV (reference sequence). The CDR3 covers 13 residues. V lost 6 bases and J lost 7; bases outside the gene matches: 6. DNA of the CDR3: TGTGCCAGCAGCTGGACAGGAGGACAGCCCCAGCATTTT. Encoded protein: CASSWTGGQPQHF.

The chain has TRBV7-9 and TRBJ1-2; the D gene is possibly TRBD1 (5 bases). The CDR3 covers 15 residues. CDR1 is SEHNR, CDR2 FQNEAQ, per germline (reference sequence). Trimming removed 5 bases from V and 7 bases from J, with 20 bases in between. This CDR3 reads CASSRSLRDWPGYTF. CDR3 sequence (DNA): TGTGCCAGCAGCCGCTCCCTTAGGGACTGGCCTGGCTACACCTTC.

The chain is built from TRBV7-3 and TRBJ2-4; D call uncertain. Germline loops: CDR1 SGHTA, CDR2 FQGTGA. V was cut by 5 bases and J by 1 base, with 9 bases left in between. There are 14 residues in the CDR3. As DNA, the CDR3 is TGTGCCAGCAGCCCGTCCTCGGCCAAAAACATTCAGTACTTC. Translating gives CASSPSSAKNIQYF.

The V call is TRBV9, the J call TRBJ2-1, with a tentative D call TRBD2 (5 bases). The CDR3 covers 16 residues. Germline-derived CDR1 and CDR2 are SGDLS and YYNGEE. V dropped 4 bases and J dropped 0 bases, with 14 bases sitting between them. CDR3 in amino acids: CASSLGRRVSYNEQFF. The CDR3 DNA is TGTGCCAGCAGCTTAGGAAGGCGGGTCTCCTACAATGAGCAGTTCTTC.

This chain uses TRBV11-2 with TRBJ2-7, with TRBD1 matching 10 bases. There are 15 residues in the CDR3. Looked up from germline, CDR1 is SGHAT and CDR2 is FQNNGV. After removal of 4 bases from V and 3 bases from J, the junction contained 6 bases not matched to a gene. The CDR3 spells CASSSDRGRIYEQYF. The CDR3 DNA reads TGTGCCAGCAGCTCCGACAGGGGGCGAATCTACGAGCAGTACTTC. Full variable domain (missing parts from reference TRBV11-2 and TRBJ2-7): EAGVAQSPRYKIIEKRQSVAFWCNPISGHATLYWYQQILGQGPKLLIQFQNNGVVDDSQLPKDRFSAERLKGVDSTLKIQPAKLEDSAVYLCASSSDRGRIYEQYFGPGTRLTVT.

The genes are TRBV10-3 and TRBJ1-1; the match to TRBD1 covers 10 bases. In germline, CDR1 is ENHRY, CDR2 SYGVKD. Trimming cost V 0 bases and J 4 bases; bases outside gene matches: 2. This CDR3 contains 15 residues. DNA of the CDR3: TGTGCCATCAGTGAGTCCGGGACAGGGGTCACTGAAGCTTTCTTT. Amino acid sequence: CAISESGTGVTEAFF.

For this clone: The junction does not match germline at one end; this may be a read error. V is TRBV6-6 and J is TRBJ1-5, with a possible D match to TRBD1 (5 bases). Germline V gives CDR1 MNHNY, CDR2 SVGAGI (reference sequence). The CDR3 has 15 residues. CDR3 DNA sequence: TGTGCCAGCACCGGGCGGCAGGGAACGGGTCAGCCCCGGCATTTT. Its translation: CASTGRQGTGQPRHF.

V gene TRBV4-2 combines with J gene TRBJ1-2; D is undetermined. The V and J ends lost 10 bases and 0 bases respectively, with 9 bases between them. The germline V gene encodes CDR1 LGHNA and CDR2 YNFKEQ. CDR3 length equals 12 residues. This CDR3 reads CATGPTNYGYTF. The CDR3 DNA sequence: TGTGCCACAGGTCCAACTAACTATGGCTACACCTTC.